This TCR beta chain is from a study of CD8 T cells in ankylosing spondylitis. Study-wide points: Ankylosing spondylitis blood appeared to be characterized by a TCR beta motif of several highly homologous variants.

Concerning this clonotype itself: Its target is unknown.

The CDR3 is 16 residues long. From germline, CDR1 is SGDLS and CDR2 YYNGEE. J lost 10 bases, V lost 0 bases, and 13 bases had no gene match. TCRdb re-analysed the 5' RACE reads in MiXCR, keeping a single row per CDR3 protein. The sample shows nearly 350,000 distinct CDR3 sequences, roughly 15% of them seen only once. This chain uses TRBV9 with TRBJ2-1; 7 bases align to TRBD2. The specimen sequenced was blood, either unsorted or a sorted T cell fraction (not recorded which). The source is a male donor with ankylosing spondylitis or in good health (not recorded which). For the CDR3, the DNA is TGTGCCAGCAGCGTAGGTGCGGGATTGCGGGAGTCCGAGCAGTTCTTC. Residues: CASSVGAGLRESEQFF.